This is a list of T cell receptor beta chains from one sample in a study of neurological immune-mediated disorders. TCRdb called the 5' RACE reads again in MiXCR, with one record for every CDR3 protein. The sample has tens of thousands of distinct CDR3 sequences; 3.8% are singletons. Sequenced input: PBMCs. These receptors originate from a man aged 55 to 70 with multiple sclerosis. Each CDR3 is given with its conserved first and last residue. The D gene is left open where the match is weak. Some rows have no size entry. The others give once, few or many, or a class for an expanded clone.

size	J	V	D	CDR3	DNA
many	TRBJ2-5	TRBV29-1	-	CSVLQTETQYF	TGCAGCGTTTTACAGACAGAGACCCAGTACTTC
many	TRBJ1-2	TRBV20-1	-	CSELSRGAFYGYTF	TGCAGTGAGCTGTCTAGGGGCGCTTTCTATGGCTACACCTTC
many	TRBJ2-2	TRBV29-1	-	CSVEGVTGELFF	TGCAGCGTTGAAGGGGTCACCGGGGAGCTGTTTTTT
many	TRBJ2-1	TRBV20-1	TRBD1	CSARLPQGGNWDEQFF	TGCAGTGCTAGGCTCCCACAGGGGGGAAATTGGGATGAGCAGTTCTTC
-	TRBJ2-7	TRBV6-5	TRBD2	CASSFFSGGVGEQYF	TGTGCCAGCAGTTTCTTTAGCGGGGGGGTGGGCGAGCAGTACTTC
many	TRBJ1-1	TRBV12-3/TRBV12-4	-	CASSFGGVNEAFF	TGTGCCAGCAGTTTCGGGGGGGTGAATGAAGCTTTCTTT
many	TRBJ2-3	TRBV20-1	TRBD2	CSAKVAGYTDTQYF	TGCAGTGCTAAAGTAGCGGGTTACACAGATACGCAGTATTTT
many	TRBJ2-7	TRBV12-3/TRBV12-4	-	CASGIGGFYEQYF	TGTGCCAGTGGAATAGGCGGCTTTTACGAGCAGTACTTC
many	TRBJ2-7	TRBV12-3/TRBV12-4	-	CASSLGGGGGQYF	TGTGCCAGCAGTTTAGGGGGAGGTGGCGGGCAGTACTTC
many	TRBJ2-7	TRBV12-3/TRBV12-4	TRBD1	CASTQGQGRSYEQYF	TGTGCCAGCACCCAAGGACAGGGACGTTCCTACGAGCAGTACTTC
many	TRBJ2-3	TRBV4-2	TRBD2	CASSQEVAGGADTQYF	TGTGCCAGCAGCCAAGAAGTGGCGGGGGGGGCAGATACGCAGTATTTT
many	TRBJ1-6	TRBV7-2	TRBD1	CASSLGTGTIWNSPLHF	TGTGCCAGCAGCTTAGGGACAGGGACAATATGGAATTCACCCCTCCACTTT
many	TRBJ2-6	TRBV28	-	CASIQASGANVLTF	TGTGCCAGCATCCAAGCCTCCGGGGCCAACGTCCTGACTTTC
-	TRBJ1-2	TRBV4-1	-	CASSQVEGLYGYTF	TGCGCCAGCAGCCAAGTTGAGGGACTCTATGGCTACACCTTC
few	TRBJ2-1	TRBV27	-	CASSLSGNEQFF	TGTGCCAGCAGTTTATCGGGGAATGAGCAGTTCTTC
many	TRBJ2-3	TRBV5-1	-	CASSPGWGDTQYF	TGCGCCAGCAGCCCCGGTTGGGGAGATACGCAGTATTTT
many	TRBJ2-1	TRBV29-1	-	CSVRVSYNEQFF	TGCAGCGTCCGAGTCTCCTACAATGAGCAGTTCTTC
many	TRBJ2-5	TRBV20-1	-	CSASRGNEETQYF	TGCAGTGCTAGCCGCGGGAATGAAGAGACCCAGTACTTC
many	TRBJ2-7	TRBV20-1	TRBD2	CSAYPPGLAGAEQYF	TGCAGTGCTTACCCCCCGGGACTAGCGGGAGCTGAGCAGTACTTC
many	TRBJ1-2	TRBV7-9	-	CASSSRDAYGYTF	TGTGCCAGCAGTAGCCGGGACGCCTATGGCTACACCTTC
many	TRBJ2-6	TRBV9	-	CASSARTGANVLTF	TGTGCCAGCAGCGCACGGACTGGGGCCAACGTCCTGACTTTC
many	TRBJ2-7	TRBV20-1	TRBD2	CSASPSGNHEQYF	TGCAGTGCTAGCCCTAGCGGGAACCACGAGCAGTACTTC
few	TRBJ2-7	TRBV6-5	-	CATAEGLSYEQYF	TGTGCCACCGCCGAGGGACTCTCCTACGAGCAGTACTTC
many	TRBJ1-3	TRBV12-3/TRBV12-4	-	CASSLYSGNTIYF	TGTGCCAGCAGTTTATACTCTGGAAACACCATATATTTT
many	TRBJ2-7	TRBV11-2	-	CASSLIGRSDYEQYF	TGTGCCAGCAGCTTAATAGGGCGGTCAGACTACGAGCAGTACTTC
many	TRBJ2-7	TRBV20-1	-	CSARDSVYEQYF	TGCAGTGCTAGAGACTCGGTCTACGAGCAGTACTTC
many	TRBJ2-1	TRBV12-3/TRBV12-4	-	CASSFVPQNEQFF	TGTGCCAGCAGTTTCGTCCCACAGAATGAGCAGTTCTTC
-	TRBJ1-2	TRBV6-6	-	CASTLVGSYGYTF	TGTGCCAGCACCCTAGTGGGGAGCTATGGCTACACCTTC
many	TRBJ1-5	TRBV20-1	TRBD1	CSAPTGVNQPQHF	TGCAGTGCCCCGACAGGGGTCAATCAGCCCCAGCATTTT
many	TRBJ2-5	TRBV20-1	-	CSAILQGAEETQYF	TGCAGTGCCATTTTACAGGGTGCGGAGGAGACCCAGTACTTC
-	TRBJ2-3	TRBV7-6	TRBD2	CASSPGLAGADTQYF	TGTGCCAGCAGCCCTGGACTAGCGGGGGCAGATACGCAGTATTTT
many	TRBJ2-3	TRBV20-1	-	CSARKGGSDTQYF	TGCAGTGCTAGGAAGGGGGGGTCAGATACGCAGTATTTT
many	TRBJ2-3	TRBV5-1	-	CASSPGRISSTDTQYF	TGCGCCAGCAGCCCGGGACGGATATCTAGCACAGATACGCAGTATTTT
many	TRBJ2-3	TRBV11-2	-	CASSLLGVGTQYF	TGTGCCAGCAGCTTACTGGGGGTGGGTACGCAGTATTTT
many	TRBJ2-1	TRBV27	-	CASSPRRGYNEQFF	TGTGCCAGCAGCCCCCGACGTGGCTACAATGAGCAGTTCTTC
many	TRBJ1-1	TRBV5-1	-	CASSLEGLGNTEAFF	TGCGCCAGCAGCTTGGAGGGGTTGGGGAACACTGAAGCTTTCTTT
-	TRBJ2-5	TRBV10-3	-	CAITGGQQETQYF	TGTGCCATCACAGGCGGGCAACAAGAGACCCAGTACTTC
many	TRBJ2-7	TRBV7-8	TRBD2	CASTKGLAGGLPYEQYF	TGTGCCAGCACCAAAGGGCTAGCGGGAGGCTTGCCCTACGAGCAGTACTTC
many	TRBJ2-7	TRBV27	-	CASSFLSDNEQYF	TGTGCCAGCAGTTTCTTGTCGGATAACGAGCAGTACTTC
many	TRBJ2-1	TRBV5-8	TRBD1	CASSLGLSTGLYNEQFF	TGTGCCAGCAGCTTGGGTCTTTCGACAGGGCTATACAATGAGCAGTTCTTC
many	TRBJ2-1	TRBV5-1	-	CASSLDVGEQFF	TGCGCCAGCAGCTTGGACGTCGGTGAGCAGTTCTTC
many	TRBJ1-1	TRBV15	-	CATSRDMGNTEAFF	TGTGCCACCAGCAGAGATATGGGTAACACTGAAGCTTTCTTT
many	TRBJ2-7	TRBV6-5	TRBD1	CASRPGTGETYEQYF	TGTGCCAGCAGGCCCGGGACAGGGGAAACCTACGAGCAGTACTTC
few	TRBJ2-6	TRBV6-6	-	CASSSFSGANVLTF	TGTGCCAGCAGTTCTTTCTCTGGGGCCAACGTCCTGACTTTC
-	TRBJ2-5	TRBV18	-	CASSDYSETQYF	TGTGCCAGCTCCGACTACTCAGAGACCCAGTACTTC
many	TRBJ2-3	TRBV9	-	CASSVVGVDTQYF	TGTGCCAGCAGCGTAGTAGGGGTAGATACGCAGTATTTT
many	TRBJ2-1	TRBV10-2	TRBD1	CASRGQGYNEQFF	TGCGCCAGCCGGGGACAGGGCTACAATGAGCAGTTCTTC
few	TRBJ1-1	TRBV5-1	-	CASSFEGISAEAFF	TGCGCCAGCAGCTTTGAAGGTATTTCCGCTGAAGCTTTCTTT
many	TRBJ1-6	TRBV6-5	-	CASSTQGRMNSPLHF	TGTGCCAGCAGCACACAAGGGAGAATGAATTCACCCCTCCACTTT
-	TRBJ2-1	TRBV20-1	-	CSARLGDRNEQFF	TGCAGTGCCAGACTAGGAGATCGCAATGAGCAGTTCTTC
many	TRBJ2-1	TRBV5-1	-	CASSYWGDSYNEQFF	TGCGCCAGCAGCTATTGGGGGGATTCCTACAATGAGCAGTTCTTC
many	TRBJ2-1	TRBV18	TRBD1	CASSPGDRVEREQFF	TGTGCCAGCTCACCGGGGGACAGGGTTGAACGTGAGCAGTTCTTC
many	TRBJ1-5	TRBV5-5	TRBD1	CASSRGTDNQPQHF	TGTGCCAGCAGCCGTGGGACAGACAATCAGCCCCAGCATTTT
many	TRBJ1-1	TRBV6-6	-	CASSYRNLGRVEAFF	TGTGCCAGCAGTTACAGGAACCTGGGGAGGGTTGAAGCTTTCTTT
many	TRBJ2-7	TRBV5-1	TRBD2	CASRAGTSGYYEQYF	TGCGCCAGCAGGGCCGGGACTAGCGGTTACTACGAGCAGTACTTC
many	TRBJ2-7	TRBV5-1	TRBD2	CASSGGDRSYEQYF	TGCGCCAGCAGCGGGGGGGATCGCTCCTACGAGCAGTACTTC
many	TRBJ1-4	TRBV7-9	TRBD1	CASSSYRGLWEKLFF	TGTGCCAGCAGCTCCTACAGGGGGCTTTGGGAAAAACTGTTTTTT
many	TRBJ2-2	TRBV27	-	CASSLLEGELFF	TGTGCCAGCAGTTTATTGGAGGGGGAGCTGTTTTTT
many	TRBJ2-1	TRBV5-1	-	CASSQGHYNEQFF	TGCGCCAGCAGCCAGGGGCATTACAATGAGCAGTTCTTC